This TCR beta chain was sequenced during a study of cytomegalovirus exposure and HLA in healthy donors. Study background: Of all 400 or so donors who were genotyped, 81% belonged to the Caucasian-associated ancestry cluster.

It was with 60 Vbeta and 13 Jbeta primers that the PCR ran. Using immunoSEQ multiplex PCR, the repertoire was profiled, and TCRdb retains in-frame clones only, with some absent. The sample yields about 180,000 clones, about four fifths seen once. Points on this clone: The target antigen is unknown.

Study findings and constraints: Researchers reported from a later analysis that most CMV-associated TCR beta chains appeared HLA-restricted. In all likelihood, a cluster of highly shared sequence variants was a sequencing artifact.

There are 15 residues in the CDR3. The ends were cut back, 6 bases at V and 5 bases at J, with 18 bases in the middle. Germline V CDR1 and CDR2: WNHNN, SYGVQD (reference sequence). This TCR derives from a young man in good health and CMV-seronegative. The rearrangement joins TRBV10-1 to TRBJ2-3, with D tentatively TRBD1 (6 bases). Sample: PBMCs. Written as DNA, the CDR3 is TGCGCCAGCAGCCTCCAAGCAGGGGCGAGAGATACGCAGTATTTT. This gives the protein CASSLQAGARDTQYF.